These T cell receptor beta chains were read from a single sample in a study of neurological immune-mediated disorders. Each CDR3 protein is one row after TCRdb ran MiXCR on the 5' RACE reads. The table shows 36,000 or so distinct CDR3 sequences, with 10% occurring only once. Sequencing used PBMCs. The receptors were sampled from a woman in her 30s with HTLV-1-associated myelopathy (HAM/TSP). Both conserved end residues are part of each CDR3. Fields, in order: J gene, clone size, V gene, D gene, CDR3 DNA, CDR3 protein. A D gene is named only where the DNA matches it firmly. Clone size is shown for a subset of rows, as once, few, many or a class of expanded clone.

TRBJ1-6 many TRBV5-1 TRBD1 TGCGCCAGCAGCCCAGGACAGGGGACCAATTCACCCCTCCACTTT CASSPGQGTNSPLHF
TRBJ2-3 - TRBV20-1 TRBD2 TGCAGTGTACCTGGGGGGGGGACAGATACGCAGTATTTT CSVPGGGTDTQYF
TRBJ2-3 many TRBV20-1 - TGCAGTGCTGCTTTGGGGGCTAGCACAGATACGCAGTATTTT CSAALGASTDTQYF
TRBJ2-2 many TRBV7-2 TRBD1 TGTGCCAGCAGCTCAACCGGGACAGCGGACGGGGAGCTGTTTTTT CASSSTGTADGELFF
TRBJ1-1 many TRBV7-9 - TGTGCCAGCAGCCGGGAAACCAACACTGAAGCTTTCTTT CASSRETNTEAFF
TRBJ1-6 - TRBV11-2 TRBD1 TGTGCCAGCAGTCGGACAGGGAACAATTCACCCCTCCACTTT CASSRTGNNSPLHF
TRBJ2-2 many TRBV5-1 TRBD1 TGCGCCAGCAGCCTCGGGACAGGGAATACCGGGGAGCTGTTTTTT CASSLGTGNTGELFF
TRBJ2-3 many TRBV7-6 - TGTGCCAGCAGCTTTTTCGCAGATACGCAGTATTTT CASSFFADTQYF
TRBJ1-6 many TRBV20-1 - TGCAGTGCCAAACAGGGATCCTCCTATAATTCACCCCTCCACTTT CSAKQGSSYNSPLHF
TRBJ2-3 many TRBV6-2/TRBV6-3 - TGTGCCAGCAAGTACCTCCGGGAAACAGATACGCAGTATTTT CASKYLRETDTQYF
TRBJ2-2 - TRBV27 TRBD2 TGTGCCAGCAAGATCGGGGGGGCAGGCACCGGGGAGCTGTTTTTT CASKIGGAGTGELFF
TRBJ2-5 - TRBV5-1 - TGCGCCAGCGGCCCCGAGGGGGAAGCGACCCAGTACTTT CASGPEGEATQYF
TRBJ1-1 medium-sized TRBV29-1 - TGCAGCGCCCAACCCGGGGACACTGAAGCTTTCTTT CSAQPGDTEAFF
TRBJ1-1 many TRBV7-2 TRBD1 TGTGCCAGCAGCTTAAACCCCAGGGGGGTCACTGAAGCTTTCTTT CASSLNPRGVTEAFF
TRBJ2-2 many TRBV5-5 - TGTGCCAGCAGCTTTTGGGACACCGGGGAGCTGTTTTTT CASSFWDTGELFF
TRBJ2-6 many TRBV18 - TGTGCCAGCTCACCAAAAGGGATCTTTACTGGGGCCAACGTCCTGACTTTC CASSPKGIFTGANVLTF
TRBJ2-7 once TRBV20-1 - TGCAGTGCTAGAGTGGCGGCCTTCTACGAGCAGTACTTC CSARVAAFYEQYF
TRBJ1-2 - TRBV7-2 TRBD1 TGTGCCAGCAGCAGGACAGGATTTGGGGCGAATGCTGGCTACACCTTC CASSRTGFGANAGYTF
TRBJ2-7 many TRBV7-9 - TGTGCCAGCAGCCCGGGTCGGTTCTCCTACGAGCAGTACTTC CASSPGRFSYEQYF
TRBJ1-1 many TRBV5-1 - TGCGCCAGCAGCTTGGCCGTAGCGAACACTGAAGCTTTCTTT CASSLAVANTEAFF
TRBJ1-2 many TRBV20-1 TRBD1 TGCAGTGCTAGAGGGGACAGGGGGCGTTATGGCTACACCTTC CSARGDRGRYGYTF
TRBJ1-2 few TRBV5-1 - TGCGCCAGCAGCTGGGCCGGGACACCGACTAACTATAGATACACCTTC CASSWAGTPTNYRYTF
TRBJ2-3 many TRBV7-2 TRBD2 TGTGCCAGCAGCCCGAATAGCGGGTATAGCACAGATACGCAGTATTTT CASSPNSGYSTDTQYF
TRBJ2-1 many TRBV5-1 - TGCGCCAGCAGCTTTGGGCGGGGATACAATGAGCAGTTCTTC CASSFGRGYNEQFF
TRBJ2-7 many TRBV7-9 - TGTGCCAGCAGCTCCTCAGGGTCCAGGTACGAGCAGTACTTC CASSSSGSRYEQYF
TRBJ2-2 many TRBV5-1 - TGCGCCAGCAGACCTCGGACAGAGAACACCGGGGAGCTGTTTTTT CASRPRTENTGELFF